This entry lists 15 T cell receptor beta chains sequenced from one sample in a study of blood T cell repertoires in COVID-19. Sequenced by immunoSEQ multiplex PCR; TCRdb stores in-frame clones only, minus some. The sample holds more than 80,000 clones; over 70% are singletons and the top ten take approximately 0.9%. Source material: peripheral blood. These TCRs come from a human donor with acute or convalescent COVID-19. The donor label of this sample is uncertain.

The chain links TRBV10-2 to TRBJ1-5; D not resolved. CDR1 and CDR2 from the germline V gene are WSHSY and SAAADI. V lost 0 bases and J 2 bases, leaving 11 bases between the germline ends. The CDR3 sequence is 16 residues long. The CDR3 nucleotides are TGCGCCAGCAGTGAGTCGTTACAATCAGGCAATCAGCCCCAGCATTTT. It encodes CASSESLQSGNQPQHF.

V usage is TRBV5-1 and J usage is TRBJ2-5; TRBD2 matches at 7 bases. Trimming at V came to 4 bases and at J to 0 bases, leaving 9 bases not matched to a gene. Germline V gene lookup returns CDR1 SGHRS and CDR2 YFSETQ. The CDR3 loop spans 16 amino acids. This CDR3 is CASSPATGGNQETQYF. For the CDR3, the DNA is TGCGCCAGCAGCCCGGCAACGGGGGGAAACCAAGAGACCCAGTACTTC.

The rearrangement links TRBV18 to TRBJ1-2, with 9 bases identical to TRBD1. This CDR3 contains 17 residues. CDR1 and CDR2 (germline): KGHSH, LQKENI. The V gene end was trimmed by 4 bases and the J gene end by 2 bases; junction bases not matched to a gene: 11. CDR3 sequence (DNA): TGTGCCAGCTCACAAGGGACAGGGTATTCGGGGAACTATGGCTACACCTTC. Translation: CASSQGTGYSGNYGYTF.

V is TRBV27 and J is TRBJ2-6, with 9 positions matching TRBD1. The germline V gene encodes CDR1 MNHEY and CDR2 SMNVEV (reference sequence). The J segment lost 5 bases and the V segment lost 5 bases, leaving 22 bases of the junction unmatched. The CDR3 is made up of 21 amino acids. CDR3 loop: CASSGELGHRGQGIRANVLTF. DNA for the CDR3: TGTGCCAGCAGTGGGGAACTGGGACACAGGGGGCAGGGTATAAGGGCCAACGTCCTGACTTTC.

This clone came up a few times. The rearrangement uses TRBV11-2 and TRBJ2-5; possible D gene TRBD2, 7 bases. This CDR3 spans 15 amino acids. Trimming took 0 bases from V and 5 from J, leaving 13 bases between them. Germline loops: CDR1 SGHAT, CDR2 FQNNGV. The DNA for the CDR3 is TGTGCCAGCAGCTTAGAGGGGGGGGCAGGGGAGACCCAGTACTTC. Amino acid sequence: CASSLEGGAGETQYF. The full variable domain, completed using reference TRBV11-2 and TRBJ2-5, is EAGVAQSPRYKIIEKRQSVAFWCNPISGHATLYWYQQILGQGPKLLIQFQNNGVVDDSQLPKDRFSAERLKGVDSTLKIQPAKLEDSAVYLCASSLEGGAGETQYFGPGTRLLVL.

The V and J genes are TRBV7-9 and TRBJ1-1, with a tentative D call TRBD1 (6 bases). Trimming stripped 0 bases from V and 7 bases from J, with 18 bases between. The germline V gene has CDR1 SEHNR and CDR2 FQNEAQ (reference sequence). CDR3 length: 16 residues. The CDR3 sequence: CASSLARGQSGGEAFF. CDR3 DNA sequence: TGTGCCAGCAGCTTAGCCCGAGGACAGTCGGGGGGTGAAGCTTTCTTT.

In its sample, this clone was seen once. The chain links TRBV4-1 to TRBJ2-5, with D maybe TRBD2 (6 bases). The V gene's germline CDR1 is MGHRA and CDR2 YSYEKL. The CDR3 has 15 amino acids. V was cut by 0 bases and J by 5 bases, with 13 bases left in between. In nucleotides, the CDR3 is TGCGCCAGCAGCCAAGATAGTCGGGAGAGGGAGACCCAGTACTTC. Its translation: CASSQDSRERETQYF.

CDR3 in DNA: TGTGCCAGCAGCCCTTACTACGAGCAGTACGTC. Protein product: CASSPYYEQYV. J is TRBJ2-7 and V is TRBV5-8; D is ambiguous. Germline V CDR1 and CDR2: SGHTS, YDEGEE. Trimming shortened V by 4 bases and J by 3 bases, and 5 bases separated the two germline ends. The CDR3 has 11 amino acids.

CDR3 amino acids: CASRLGQVNTGELFF. DNA for the CDR3: TGTGCCAGCAGACTTGGACAGGTGAACACCGGGGAGCTGTTTTTT. V gene TRBV28 combines with J gene TRBJ2-2, with 7 bases matching TRBD1. V was pared by 6 bases and J by 1 base, with 5 bases of the junction left unmatched. The CDR3 extends over 15 amino acids. Looked up from germline, CDR1 is MDHEN and CDR2 is SYDVKM.

This sequence joins TRBV18 and TRBJ2-5, with 7 bases aligning to TRBD2. This CDR3 comprises 16 residues. The germline CDR1 and CDR2 sequences are KGHSH and LQKENI. The V segment lost 4 bases and the J segment 0 bases; nucleotides outside the gene matches: 8. The CDR3 reads CASSHRGDSYQETQYF. The CDR3 coding sequence is TGTGCCAGCTCACACCGGGGGGACTCGTACCAAGAGACCCAGTACTTC. Drawing the rest from reference TRBV18 and TRBJ2-5, the complete variable domain is NAGVMQNPRHLVRRRGQEARLRCSPMKGHSHVYWYRQLPEEGLKFMVYLQKENIIDESGMPKERFSAEFPKEGPSILRIQQVVRGDSAAYFCASSHRGDSYQETQYFGPGTRLLVL.

This clone occurred a few times. The genes are TRBV13 and TRBJ1-3, with TRBD1 identical over 10 bases. Germline V gene sequence: CDR1 PRHDT, CDR2 FYEKMQ (reference sequence). The CDR3 loop spans 15 amino acids. V lost 4 bases to trimming and J lost 5 bases; unmatched junction nucleotides: 5. CDR3 nucleotides: TGTGCCAGCAGCTCGGGACAGGGGTTGAGAAACACCATATATTTT. Translating it yields CASSSGQGLRNTIYF.

The V gene is TRBV30, the J gene TRBJ2-7; TRBD2 might be the D (6 bases). The CDR3 has 14 amino acids. Looked up from germline, CDR1 is GTSNPN and CDR2 is SVGIG (reference sequence). Trimming removed 5 bases at V and 3 bases at J, with 17 bases between. CDR3 DNA sequence: TGTGCCTGGGACTCTGGGGGGAAGGGCTACGAGCAGTACTTC. As protein: CAWDSGGKGYEQYF.

V usage is TRBV6-5 and J usage is TRBJ1-2; the match to TRBD1 covers 9 bases. CDR1 is MNHEY, CDR2 SVGAGI, per germline. The CDR3 sequence is 14 residues long. Losses at the gene ends were 6 bases for V and 6 bases for J; bases not matched to a gene: 8. The DNA of the CDR3 is TGTGCCAGCAGCCGTCCCGGGACAGGGAATGGCTACACCTTC. Protein product: CASSRPGTGNGYTF.

This rearrangement joins TRBV4-1 to TRBJ2-3, with unresolved D. This CDR3 is built from 14 residues. The germline CDR1 and CDR2 sequences are MGHRA and YSYEKL. Trimming removed 1 base at V and 4 bases at J, with 9 bases between. The CDR3 reads CASSQAVPADTQYF. For the CDR3, the DNA is TGCGCCAGCAGCCAAGCGGTTCCGGCAGATACGCAGTATTTT.

The rearrangement joins TRBV11-2 to TRBJ2-7; tentatively, D is TRBD1 (5 bases). The germline gives CDR1 SGHAT, CDR2 FQNNGV. The CDR3 sequence is 15 residues long. V was pared by 7 bases and J by 6 bases, with 22 bases between. CDR3 DNA sequence: TGTGCCAGCACACTGGACAACTTGGGTGGCGGCGAGCAGTACGTC. Its protein is CASTLDNLGGGEQYV.